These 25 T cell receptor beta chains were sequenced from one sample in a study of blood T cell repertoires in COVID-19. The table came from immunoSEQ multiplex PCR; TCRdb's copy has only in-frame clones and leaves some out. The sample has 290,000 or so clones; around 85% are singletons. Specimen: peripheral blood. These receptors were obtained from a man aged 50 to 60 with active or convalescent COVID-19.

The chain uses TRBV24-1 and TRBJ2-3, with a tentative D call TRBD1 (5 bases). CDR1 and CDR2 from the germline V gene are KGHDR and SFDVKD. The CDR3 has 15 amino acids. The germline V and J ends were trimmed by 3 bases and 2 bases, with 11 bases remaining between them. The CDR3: CATSDGALSTDTQYF. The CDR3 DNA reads TGTGCCACCAGTGATGGGGCGTTATCCACAGATACGCAGTATTTT.

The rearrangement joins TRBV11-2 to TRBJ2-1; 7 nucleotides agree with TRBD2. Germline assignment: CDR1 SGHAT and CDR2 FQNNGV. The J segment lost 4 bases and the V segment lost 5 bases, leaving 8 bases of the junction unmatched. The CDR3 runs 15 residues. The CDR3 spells CASSNGGSGYNEQFF. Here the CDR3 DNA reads TGTGCCAGCAGCAACGGAGGTAGCGGGTACAATGAGCAGTTCTTC.

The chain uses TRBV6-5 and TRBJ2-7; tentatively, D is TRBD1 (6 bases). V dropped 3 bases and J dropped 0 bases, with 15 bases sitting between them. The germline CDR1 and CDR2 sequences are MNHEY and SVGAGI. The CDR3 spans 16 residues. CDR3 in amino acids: CASSYGGWDTSYEQYF. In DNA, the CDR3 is TGTGCCAGCAGTTATGGTGGGTGGGACACCTCCTACGAGCAGTACTTC.

The CDR3 is CASSPTGTGGAGWGYTF. CDR3 nucleotides: TGTGCCAGTAGTCCTACCGGGACAGGGGGCGCAGGATGGGGCTACACCTTC. The chain is built from TRBV19 and TRBJ1-2, with 12 bases lining up with TRBD1. In germline, CDR1 is LNHDA, CDR2 SQIVND (reference sequence). The V and J ends lost 5 bases and 8 bases, in that order; junction bases with no gene match: 15. The CDR3 spans 17 residues. Full variable domain (missing parts from reference TRBV19 and TRBJ1-2): DGGITQSPKYLFRKEGQNVTLSCEQNLNHDAMYWYRQDPGQGLRLIYYSQIVNDFQKGDIAEGYSVSREKKESFPLTVTSAQKNPTAFYLCASSPTGTGGAGWGYTFGSGTRLTVV.

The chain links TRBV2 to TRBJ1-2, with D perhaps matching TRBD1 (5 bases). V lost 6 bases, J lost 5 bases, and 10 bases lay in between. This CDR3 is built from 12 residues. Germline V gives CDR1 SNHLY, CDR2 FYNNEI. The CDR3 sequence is CASRGLNYGYTF. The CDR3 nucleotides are TGTGCCAGCAGGGGACTGAATTATGGCTACACCTTC.

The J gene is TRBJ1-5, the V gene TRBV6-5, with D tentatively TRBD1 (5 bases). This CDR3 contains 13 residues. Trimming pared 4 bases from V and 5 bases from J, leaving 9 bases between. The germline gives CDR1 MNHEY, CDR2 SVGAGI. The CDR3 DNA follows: TGTGCCAGCAGTTCAGGGTCCTATCAGCCCCAGCATTTT. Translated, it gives CASSSGSYQPQHF.

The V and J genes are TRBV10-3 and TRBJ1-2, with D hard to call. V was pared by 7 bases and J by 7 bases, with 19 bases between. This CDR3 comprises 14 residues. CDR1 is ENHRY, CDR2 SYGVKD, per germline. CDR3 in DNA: TGTGCCATCACCCCATCCGCGGGGAGCTTTGGCTACACCTTC. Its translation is CAITPSAGSFGYTF.

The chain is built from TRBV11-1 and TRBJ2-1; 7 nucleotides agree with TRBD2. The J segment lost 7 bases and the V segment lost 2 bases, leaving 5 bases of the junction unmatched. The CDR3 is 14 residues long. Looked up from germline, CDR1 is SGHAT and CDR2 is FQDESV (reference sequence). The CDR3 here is CASSLRRELNEQFF. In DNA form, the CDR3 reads TGTGCCAGCAGCTTACGGCGGGAGTTAAATGAGCAGTTCTTC.

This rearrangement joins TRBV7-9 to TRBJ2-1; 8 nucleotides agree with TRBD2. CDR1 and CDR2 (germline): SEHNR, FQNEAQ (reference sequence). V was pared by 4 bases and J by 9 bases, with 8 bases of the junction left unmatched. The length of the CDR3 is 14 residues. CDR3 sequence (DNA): TGTGCCAGCAGCTATAGCGGGATTGGCGTTGAGCAGTTCTTC. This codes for CASSYSGIGVEQFF.

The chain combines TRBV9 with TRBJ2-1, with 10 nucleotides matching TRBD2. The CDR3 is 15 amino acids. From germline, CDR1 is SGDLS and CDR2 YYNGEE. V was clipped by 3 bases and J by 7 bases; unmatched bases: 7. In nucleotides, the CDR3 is TGTGCCAGCAGCGCTCTAGCGGGAGAGGTAAATGAGCAGTTCTTC. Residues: CASSALAGEVNEQFF.

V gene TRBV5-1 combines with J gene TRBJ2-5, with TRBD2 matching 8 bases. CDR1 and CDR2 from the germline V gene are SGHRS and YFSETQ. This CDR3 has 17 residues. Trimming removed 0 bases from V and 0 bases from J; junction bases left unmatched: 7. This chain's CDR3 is CASSLGPAAGDQETQYF. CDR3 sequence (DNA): TGCGCCAGCAGCTTGGGACCCGCAGCGGGAGACCAAGAGACCCAGTACTTC.

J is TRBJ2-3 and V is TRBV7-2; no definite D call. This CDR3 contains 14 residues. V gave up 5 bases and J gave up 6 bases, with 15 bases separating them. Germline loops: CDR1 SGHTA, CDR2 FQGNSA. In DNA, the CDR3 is TGTGCCAGCAGCCCCGGGTCTAACGGGGATACGCAGTATTTT. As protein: CASSPGSNGDTQYF.

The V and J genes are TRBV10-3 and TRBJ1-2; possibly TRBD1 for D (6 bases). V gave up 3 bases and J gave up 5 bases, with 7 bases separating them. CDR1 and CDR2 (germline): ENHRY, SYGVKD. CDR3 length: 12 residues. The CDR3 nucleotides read TGTGCCATCAGTGACCAGGGGTATGGCTACACCTTC. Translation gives CAISDQGYGYTF.

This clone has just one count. The CDR3 loop is CASSYTKGAYNEQFF. CDR3 DNA: TGTGCCAGCAGTTATACCAAGGGGGCCTACAATGAGCAGTTCTTC. The J gene is TRBJ2-1, the V gene TRBV6-5; weak D call: TRBD1 (6 bases). Trimming cost V 3 bases and J 2 bases, with 11 bases left between them. Germline values: CDR1 MNHEY, CDR2 SVGAGI. The CDR3 runs to 15 residues.

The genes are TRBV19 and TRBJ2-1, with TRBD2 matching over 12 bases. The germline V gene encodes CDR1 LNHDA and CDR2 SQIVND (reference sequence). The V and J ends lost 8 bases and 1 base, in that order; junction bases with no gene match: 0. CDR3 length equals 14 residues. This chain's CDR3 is CASGTSGSYNEQFF. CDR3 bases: TGTGCCAGTGGGACTAGCGGGTCCTACAATGAGCAGTTCTTC. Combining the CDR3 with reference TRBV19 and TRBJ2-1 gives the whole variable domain DGGITQSPKYLFRKEGQNVTLSCEQNLNHDAMYWYRQDPGQGLRLIYYSQIVNDFQKGDIAEGYSVSREKKESFPLTVTSAQKNPTAFYLCASGTSGSYNEQFFGPGTRLTVL.

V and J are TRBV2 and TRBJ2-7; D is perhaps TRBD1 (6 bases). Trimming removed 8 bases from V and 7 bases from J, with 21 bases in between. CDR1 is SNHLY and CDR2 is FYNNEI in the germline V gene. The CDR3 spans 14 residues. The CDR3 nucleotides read TGTGCCAGCCTTCCCGGGACATCGGTCGAGGAGCAGTACTTC. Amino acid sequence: CASLPGTSVEEQYF.

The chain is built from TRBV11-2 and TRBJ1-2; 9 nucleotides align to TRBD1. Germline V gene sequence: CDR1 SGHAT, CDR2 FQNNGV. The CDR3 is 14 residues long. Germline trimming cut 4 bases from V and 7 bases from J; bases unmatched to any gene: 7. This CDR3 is CASSSTGTGLGYTF. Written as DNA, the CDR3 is TGTGCCAGCAGCTCCACCGGGACAGGGCTTGGCTACACCTTC.

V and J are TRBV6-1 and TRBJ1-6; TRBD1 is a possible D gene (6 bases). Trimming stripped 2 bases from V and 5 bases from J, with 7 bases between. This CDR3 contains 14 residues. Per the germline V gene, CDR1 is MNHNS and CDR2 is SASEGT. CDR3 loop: CASSERQDNSPLHF. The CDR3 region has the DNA TGTGCCAGCAGTGAACGACAGGATAATTCACCCCTCCACTTT.

The CDR3 loop is CASSQGQGGGYSNQPQHF. The CDR3 coding sequence is TGTGCCAGCAGCCAAGGACAGGGTGGGGGCTATAGCAATCAGCCCCAGCATTTT. This rearrangement joins TRBV3-1 (or the pseudogene TRBV3-2) to TRBJ1-5; 7 bases agree with TRBD1. CDR3 length: 18 amino acids. Trimming cost V 1 base and J 0 bases; bases outside gene matches: 9. Germline V CDR1 and CDR2: LGHDT, YNNKEL (reference sequence).

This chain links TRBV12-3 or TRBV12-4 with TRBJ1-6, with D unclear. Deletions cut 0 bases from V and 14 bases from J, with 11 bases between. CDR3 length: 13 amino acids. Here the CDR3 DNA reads TGTGCCAGCAGTTTAGCGCTGATCCCGGCCCTCCACTTT. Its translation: CASSLALIPALHF.

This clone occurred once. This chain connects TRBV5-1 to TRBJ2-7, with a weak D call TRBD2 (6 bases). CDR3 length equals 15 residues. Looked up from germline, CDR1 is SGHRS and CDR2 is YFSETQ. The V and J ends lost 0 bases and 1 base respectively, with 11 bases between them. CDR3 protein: CASSLAGEVSYEQYF. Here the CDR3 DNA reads TGCGCCAGCAGCTTGGCCGGGGAGGTTTCCTACGAGCAGTACTTC. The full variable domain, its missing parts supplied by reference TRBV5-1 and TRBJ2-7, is KAGVTQTPRYLIKTRGQQVTLSCSPISGHRSVSWYQQTPGQGLQFLFEYFSETQRNKGNFPGRFSGRQFSNSRSEMNVSTLELGDSALYLCASSLAGEVSYEQYFGPGTRLTVT.

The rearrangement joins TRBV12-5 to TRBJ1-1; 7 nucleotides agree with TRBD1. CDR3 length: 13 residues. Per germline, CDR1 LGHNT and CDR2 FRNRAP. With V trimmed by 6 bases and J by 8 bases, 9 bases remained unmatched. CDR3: CASGRSTGREAFF. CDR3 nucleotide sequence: TGTGCTAGTGGCCGCTCGACAGGGAGAGAAGCTTTCTTT.

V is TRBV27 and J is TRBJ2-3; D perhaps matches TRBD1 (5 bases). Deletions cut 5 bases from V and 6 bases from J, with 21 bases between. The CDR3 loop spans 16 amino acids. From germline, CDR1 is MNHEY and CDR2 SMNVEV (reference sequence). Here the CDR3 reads CASSTLWQGSWDTQYF. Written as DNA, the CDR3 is TGTGCCAGCAGTACCCTTTGGCAGGGTTCGTGGGATACGCAGTATTTT.

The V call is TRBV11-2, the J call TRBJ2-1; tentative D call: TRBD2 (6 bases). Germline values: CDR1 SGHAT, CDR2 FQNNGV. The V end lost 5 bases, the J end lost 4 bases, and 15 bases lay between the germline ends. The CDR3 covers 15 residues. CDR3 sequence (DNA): TGTGCCAGCAGCCCAGGTGTGGAGGGATACAATGAGCAGTTCTTC. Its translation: CASSPGVEGYNEQFF.

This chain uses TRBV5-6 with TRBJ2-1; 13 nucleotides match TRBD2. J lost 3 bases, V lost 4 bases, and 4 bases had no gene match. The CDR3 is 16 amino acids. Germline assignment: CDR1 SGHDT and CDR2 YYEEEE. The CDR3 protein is CASSRTSGRVYNEQFF. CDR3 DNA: TGTGCCAGCAGCCGGACTAGCGGGAGAGTCTACAATGAGCAGTTCTTC.